A single sample gave rise to the 22 T cell receptor beta chains below, sequenced in a study of a mutant IDH1 vaccine in newly diagnosed glioma. Method: immunoSEQ multiplex PCR; TCRdb's copy keeps in-frame clones and lacks some. The table has tens of thousands of clones, more than 75% seen once. These TCRs are of unknown antigen specificity. Time point: week 23, last vaccination. Doses comprised 300 ug of mutant IDH1 20-mer peptide each, plus topical imiquimod. The source material was PBMCs, sampled from a glioma patient whose treatment included an IDH1 peptide vaccine. The receptor set was obtained from a man in his forties or fifties with glioma.

The J gene is TRBJ1-3, the V gene TRBV4-3, with D uncertain. The CDR3 consists of 16 residues. The V gene's germline CDR1 is LGHNA and CDR2 YSLEER. Trimming removed 1 base from V and 0 bases from J, with 10 bases in between. The CDR3 region has the DNA TGCGCCAGCAGCCAAGGAGGCGTAGACTCTGGAAACACCATATATTTT. This gives the protein CASSQGGVDSGNTIYF.

The J gene is TRBJ2-7, the V gene TRBV5-1; the D gene is possibly TRBD1 (6 bases). The CDR3 is 13 amino acids. V lost 4 bases and J 2 bases, leaving 10 bases between the germline ends. Germline CDR1 and CDR2: SGHRS and YFSETQ. CDR3 sequence reads: CASSQDSAYEQYF. The CDR3 coding sequence is TGCGCCAGCAGCCAGGACAGCGCCTACGAGCAGTACTTC.

This rearrangement joins TRBV4-1 to TRBJ2-3; D not certain. Germline V CDR1 and CDR2: MGHRA, YSYEKL. The germline V and J ends were trimmed by 0 bases and 5 bases, with 9 bases remaining between them. The CDR3 extends over 14 amino acids. The CDR3 region is CASSQDRGEDTQYF. CDR3 DNA sequence: TGCGCCAGCAGCCAAGATAGAGGCGAAGATACGCAGTATTTT.

The genes are TRBV7-2 and TRBJ1-1; D is undetermined. Germline-derived CDR1 and CDR2 are SGHTA and FQGNSA. Trimming shortened V by 3 bases and J by 0 bases, and 8 bases separated the two germline ends. This CDR3 is 14 amino acids long. In DNA form, the CDR3 reads TGTGCCAGCAGCTTCAACACCTTGAACACTGAAGCTTTCTTT. It is translated as CASSFNTLNTEAFF.

The rearrangement links TRBV7-2 to TRBJ1-4; the D gene is possibly TRBD1 (6 bases). Looked up from germline, CDR1 is SGHTA and CDR2 is FQGNSA. Trimming pared 4 bases from V and 4 bases from J, leaving 16 bases between. This CDR3 has 16 amino acids. DNA for the CDR3: TGTGCCAGCAGCTCCGGGACACGCGGATTTAATGAAAAACTGTTTTTT. As protein: CASSSGTRGFNEKLFF.

The J gene is TRBJ2-3, the V gene TRBV6-1, with D hard to call. The CDR3 totals 15 residues. CDR1 MNHNS and CDR2 SASEGT come from the germline V gene. Trimming removed 6 bases from V and 3 bases from J, with 16 bases in between. The CDR3 loop reads CASSARDGATDTQYF. CDR3 sequence (DNA): TGTGCCAGCAGCGCTCGAGACGGCGCGACAGATACGCAGTATTTT.

The J gene is TRBJ2-7, the V gene TRBV6-1; possible D gene TRBD1, 6 bases. The CDR3 is made up of 13 amino acids. The V gene's germline CDR1 is MNHNS and CDR2 SASEGT. Trimming took 10 bases from V and 3 from J, leaving 16 bases between them. CDR3 protein: CATTGIRGYEQYF. The DNA of the CDR3 is TGTGCCACCACAGGGATAAGGGGCTACGAGCAGTACTTC.

By share, this clone ranks as medium-sized. This chain connects TRBV5-1 to TRBJ2-7, with 10 bases identical to TRBD1. Unmatched junction bases numbered 3, after V lost 5 bases and J lost 4 bases. CDR1 and CDR2 (germline): SGHRS, YFSETQ. The length of the CDR3 is 13 residues. The CDR3: CASRTGGGYEQYF. CDR3 DNA: TGCGCCAGCAGGACAGGGGGCGGGTACGAGCAGTACTTC. The entire variable domain, with the rest obtained from reference TRBV5-1 and TRBJ2-7, is as follows: KAGVTQTPRYLIKTRGQQVTLSCSPISGHRSVSWYQQTPGQGLQFLFEYFSETQRNKGNFPGRFSGRQFSNSRSEMNVSTLELGDSALYLCASRTGGGYEQYFGPGTRLTVT.

The chain combines TRBV5-4 with TRBJ2-6; no clear D gene. Germline V lookup: CDR1 SGHNT, CDR2 YYREEE (reference sequence). The CDR3 consists of 13 residues. V dropped 9 bases and J dropped 2 bases, with 9 bases sitting between them. The DNA for the CDR3 is TGTGCCACCCGAACAGCTGGGGCCAACGTCCTGACTTTC. Translated: CATRTAGANVLTF.

V gene TRBV5-1 combines with J gene TRBJ2-6, with D unclear. Trimming removed 6 bases from V and 4 bases from J, with 11 bases in between. This CDR3 has 14 residues. CDR1 is SGHRS, CDR2 YFSETQ, per germline. The CDR3 loop is CASTPLLGANVLTF. The DNA of the CDR3 is TGCGCCAGCACCCCCCTCTTAGGGGCCAACGTCCTGACTTTC.

The V call is TRBV6-5, the J call TRBJ2-2, with TRBD1 as a possible D gene (6 bases). The CDR3 is made up of 12 amino acids. Germline lookup yields CDR1 MNHEY and CDR2 SVGAGI. With 5 bases removed from V and 7 bases from J, the gap between germline ends came to 8 bases. In DNA form, the CDR3 reads TGTGCCAGCAGTAGGGGGATCGGGGAGCTGTTTTTT. This encodes CASSRGIGELFF.

The rearrangement uses TRBV19 and TRBJ2-2; D is uncertain. The CDR3 is made up of 13 amino acids. Trimming stripped 4 bases from V and 3 bases from J, with 6 bases between. CDR1 is LNHDA, CDR2 SQIVND, per germline (reference sequence). For the CDR3, the DNA is TGTGCCAGTAGTACCCTTCACACCGGGGAGCTGTTTTTT. Protein product: CASSTLHTGELFF.

The genes are TRBV7-9 and TRBJ2-7, with TRBD1 identical over 9 bases. V was pared by 1 base and J by 1 base, with 5 bases of the junction left unmatched. Germline-derived CDR1 and CDR2 are SEHNR and FQNEAQ (reference sequence). CDR3 length equals 16 residues. The CDR3 DNA follows: TGTGCCAGCAGCTTAGGGCGACAGGGGGGATCCTACGAGCAGTACTTC. Protein: CASSLGRQGGSYEQYF. The variable domain in full, with the rest retrieved from reference TRBV7-9 and TRBJ2-7, is DTGVSQNPRHKITKRGQNVTFRCDPISEHNRLYWYRQTLGQGPEFLTYFQNEAQLEKSRLLSDRFSAERPKGSFSTLEIQRTEQGDSAMYLCASSLGRQGGSYEQYFGPGTRLTVT.

This chain links TRBV25-1 with TRBJ2-7, with D perhaps being TRBD1 or TRBD2 (6 bases each). CDR3 length equals 14 residues. Trimming removed 6 bases from V and 0 bases from J, with 12 bases in between. Germline CDR1 is MGHDK and CDR2 is SYGVNS. CDR3 protein: CASSAGGSSYEQYF. The CDR3 nucleotides read TGTGCCAGCAGCGCCGGGGGCAGCTCCTACGAGCAGTACTTC.

The chain combines TRBV5-1 with TRBJ2-7; no clear D. V was pared by 4 bases and J by 3 bases, with 5 bases between. CDR1 and CDR2 from the germline V gene are SGHRS and YFSETQ. The CDR3 covers 11 residues. The CDR3 region is CASSPGYEQYF. DNA of the CDR3: TGCGCCAGCAGCCCGGGCTACGAGCAGTACTTC.

In its sample, this clone ranks as medium-sized. The gene calls are TRBV7-9 and TRBJ2-2; TRBD2 aligns across 9 bases. Germline loops: CDR1 SEHNR, CDR2 FQNEAQ (reference sequence). CDR3 size: 15 residues. V lost 7 bases, J lost 5 bases, and 8 bases stayed unmatched. The CDR3 sequence: CASIVLAGETGELFF. CDR3 bases: TGTGCCAGCATCGTCTTAGCGGGAGAAACCGGGGAGCTGTTTTTT.

The chain has TRBV2 and TRBJ1-5; D not certain. The CDR3 totals 14 residues. Germline assignment: CDR1 SNHLY and CDR2 FYNNEI. Trimming removed 5 bases at V and 2 bases at J, with 10 bases between. The CDR3 DNA is TGTGCCAGCAGTTTTACGGTGGGCAATCAGCCCCAGCATTTT. This codes for CASSFTVGNQPQHF. Variable domain in full (rest from reference TRBV2 and TRBJ1-5): EPEVTQTPSHQVTQMGQEVILRCVPISNHLYFYWYRQILGQKVEFLVSFYNNEISEKSEIFDDQFSVERPDGSNFTLKIRSTKLEDSAMYFCASSFTVGNQPQHFGDGTRLSIL.

The V gene is TRBV4-1, the J gene TRBJ2-7; either TRBD1 or TRBD2 may supply D (6 bases each). Germline lookup yields CDR1 MGHRA and CDR2 YSYEKL. V was clipped by 4 bases and J by 2 bases, with 15 bases between them. This CDR3 spans 15 amino acids. In DNA, the CDR3 is TGCGCCAGCAGCCTGTTTGGGGGGCAGACCTACGAGCAGTACTTC. This gives the protein CASSLFGGQTYEQYF.

V is TRBV21-1 and J is TRBJ2-7; the table's D call TRBD1 went unverified against the DNA. TRBV21-1 is a pseudogene locus. This CDR3 comprises 15 residues. In nucleotides, the CDR3 is TGTGCCAGCAGCAAAGAGACAGGGTTGTGCTACGAGCAGTACTTC. Its protein product is CASSKETGLCYEQYF.

This clone was detected only a few times. The chain uses TRBV6-6 and TRBJ1-4; TRBD1 matches at 8 bases. This CDR3 region has 16 residues. Per germline, CDR1 MNHNY and CDR2 SVGAGI (reference sequence). V dropped 6 bases and J dropped 0; count of bases not matched to a gene: 6. The CDR3 sequence: CASRASGGATNEKLFF. The CDR3 nucleotides are TGTGCCAGCAGAGCGTCAGGGGGCGCAACTAATGAAAAACTGTTTTTT.

V and J are TRBV4-1 and TRBJ2-5; 9 nucleotides line up with TRBD2. The CDR3 runs to 13 residues. Germline assignment: CDR1 MGHRA and CDR2 YSYEKL. Germline trimming cut 5 bases from V and 5 bases from J; bases unmatched to any gene: 3. The CDR3, as DNA: TGCGCCAGCAGCAGTAGCGGGAGCGAGACCCAGTACTTC. Protein sequence: CASSSSGSETQYF.

J is TRBJ2-7 and V is TRBV7-9; a possible D gene is TRBD2 (5 bases). Germline CDR1 reads SEHNR; CDR2 reads FQNEAQ (reference sequence). This CDR3 is built from 15 residues. Trimming cost V 4 bases and J 1 base, with 14 bases left between them. The CDR3 DNA sequence: TGTGCCAGCAGCTCGGTCGGCGGGTTTTCCTACGAGCAGTACTTC. Translation gives CASSSVGGFSYEQYF.